This T cell receptor (beta chain) is from a study of blood T cells in healthy people across ages. Overall study results and limits: Age showed a roughly linear inverse relationship with TCR beta diversity per million T cells.

CDR1 is SNHLY, CDR2 FYNNEI, per germline. The CDR3 sequence is 10 residues long. V dropped 7 bases and J dropped 6 bases, with 6 bases sitting between them. Concerning this clonotype: Its antigen remains unidentified.

Through a sample-barcoded 5' primer and a J-beta primer mix, a second PCR was run for 7 to 11 cycles. TCRdb itself ran the 5' RACE reads through MiXCR, one entry per CDR3 protein. The sample has about 1.1 million distinct CDR3 sequences, roughly two fifths seen once; the top ten hold approximately 14%. The receptor was isolated from a man in his late teens or twenties in good health. The chain joins TRBV2 to TRBJ1-1; no clear D. Specimen: blood. This CDR3 reads CASMVAEAFF. The DNA for the CDR3 is TGTGCCAGCATGGTAGCTGAAGCTTTCTTT.